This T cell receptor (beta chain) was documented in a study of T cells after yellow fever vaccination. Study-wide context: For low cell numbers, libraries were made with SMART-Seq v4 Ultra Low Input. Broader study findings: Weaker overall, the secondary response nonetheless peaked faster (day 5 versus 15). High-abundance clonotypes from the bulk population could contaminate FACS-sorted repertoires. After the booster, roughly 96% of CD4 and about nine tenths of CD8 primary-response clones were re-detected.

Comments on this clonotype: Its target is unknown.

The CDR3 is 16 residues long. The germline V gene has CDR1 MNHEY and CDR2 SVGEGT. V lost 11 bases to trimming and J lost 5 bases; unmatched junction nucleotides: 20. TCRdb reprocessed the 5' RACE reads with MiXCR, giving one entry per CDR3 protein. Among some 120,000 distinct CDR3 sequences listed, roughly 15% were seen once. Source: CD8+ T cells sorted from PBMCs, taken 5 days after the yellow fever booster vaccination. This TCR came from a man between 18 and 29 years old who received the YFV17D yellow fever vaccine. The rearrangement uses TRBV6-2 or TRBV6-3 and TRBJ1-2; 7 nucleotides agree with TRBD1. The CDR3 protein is CAVLVPGQQGEYGYTF. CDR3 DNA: TGTGCCGTCCTAGTCCCGGGACAGCAAGGAGAATATGGCTACACCTTC.